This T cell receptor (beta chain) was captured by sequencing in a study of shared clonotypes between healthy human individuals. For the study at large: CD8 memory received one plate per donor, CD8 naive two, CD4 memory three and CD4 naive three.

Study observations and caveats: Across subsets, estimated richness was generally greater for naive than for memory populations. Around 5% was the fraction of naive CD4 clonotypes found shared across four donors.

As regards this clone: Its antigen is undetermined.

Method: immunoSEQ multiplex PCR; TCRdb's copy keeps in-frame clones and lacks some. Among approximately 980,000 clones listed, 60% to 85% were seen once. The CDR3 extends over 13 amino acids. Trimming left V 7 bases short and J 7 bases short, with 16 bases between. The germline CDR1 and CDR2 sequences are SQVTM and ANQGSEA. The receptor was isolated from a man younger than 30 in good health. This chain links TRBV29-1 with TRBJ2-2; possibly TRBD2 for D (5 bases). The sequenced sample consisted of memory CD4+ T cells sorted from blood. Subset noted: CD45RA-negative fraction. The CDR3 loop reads CSAQDGEIGELFF. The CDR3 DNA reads TGCAGCGCCCAGGACGGGGAAATCGGGGAGCTGTTTTTT.